This T cell receptor (beta chain) is drawn from a study of cytomegalovirus exposure and HLA in healthy donors. The PCR made use of 60 Vbeta and 13 Jbeta primers. Original processing methods: Later, an analysis found about 83 million unique TCR beta chains, and about 10 million of these were shared. The assay was immunoSEQ multiplex PCR, and TCRdb's table has in-frame clones only and misses some. For V, J and clone size, that table is used; D and trimming come from the DNA. The table shows about 200,000 clones, with 82% occurring only once. General study findings and limits: Researchers counted around 180 TCR beta chains as cytomegalovirus-associated. Versus the roughly 700-donor mean, an Asian-associated ancestry cluster reportedly showed fewer N-insertions in a later analysis.

This clone was counted a few times. Its antigen is undetermined. The specimen sequenced was PBMCs. The receptor was derived from a woman aged 45-65 years in good health and CMV-seropositive.

The chain's CDR3 is CASSAGQGEYGYTF. Written as DNA, the CDR3 is TGTGCCAGTAGTGCGGGACAGGGGGAATATGGCTACACCTTC. The gene calls are TRBV19 and TRBJ1-2, with TRBD1 matching over 11 bases. With 5 bases clipped from V and 5 bases from J, the junction kept 4 bases outside the gene matches. This CDR3 spans 14 amino acids. CDR1 is LNHDA and CDR2 is SQIVND in the germline V gene (reference sequence).